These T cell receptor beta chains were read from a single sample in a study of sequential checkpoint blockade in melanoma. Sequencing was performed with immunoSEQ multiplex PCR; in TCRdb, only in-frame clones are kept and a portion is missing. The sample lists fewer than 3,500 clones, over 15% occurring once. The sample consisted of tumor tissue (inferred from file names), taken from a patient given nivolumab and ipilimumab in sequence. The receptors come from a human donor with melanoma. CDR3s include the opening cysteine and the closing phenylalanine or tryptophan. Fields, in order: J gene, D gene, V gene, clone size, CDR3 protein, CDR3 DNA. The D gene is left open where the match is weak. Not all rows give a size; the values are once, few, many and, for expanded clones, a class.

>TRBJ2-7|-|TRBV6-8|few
CASSPDTPAVGYEQYF
TGTGCCAGCAGTCCAGATACCCCGGCTGTCGGGTACGAGCAGTACTTC
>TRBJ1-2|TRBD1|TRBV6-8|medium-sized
CASSYQDRGFNGYTF
TGTGCCAGCAGTTACCAGGACAGGGGATTCAATGGCTACACCTTC
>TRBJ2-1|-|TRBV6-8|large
CASSYGLVSSNEQFF
TGTGCCAGCAGTTACGGGCTAGTTTCCTCCAATGAGCAGTTCTTC
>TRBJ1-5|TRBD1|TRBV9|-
CASSDDRGVEPQHF
TGTGCCAGCAGTGATGACAGGGGGGTTGAGCCCCAGCATTTT
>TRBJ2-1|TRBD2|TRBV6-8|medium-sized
CASSGTSGSYNEQFF
TGTGCCAGCAGTGGGACTAGCGGGAGTTACAATGAGCAGTTCTTC
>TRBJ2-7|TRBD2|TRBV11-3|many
CASSQTLAGGSKSYEQYF
TGTGCCAGCAGCCAAACCCTCGCCGGCGGGAGTAAGTCCTACGAGCAGTACTTC
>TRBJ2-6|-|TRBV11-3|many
CASSLFDSGANVLTF
TGTGCCAGCAGCTTGTTTGACTCTGGGGCCAACGTCCTGACTTTC
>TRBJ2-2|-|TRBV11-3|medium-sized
CASSLNSGRHTGELFF
TGTGCCAGCAGCTTAAACTCCGGTCGGCACACCGGGGAGCTGTTTTTT
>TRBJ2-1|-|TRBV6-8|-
CATQTDSYNEQFF
TGTGCCACCCAGACAGACTCCTACAATGAGCAGTTCTTC
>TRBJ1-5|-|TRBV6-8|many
CAISRDSNQPQHF
TGTGCCATCAGTAGGGACAGCAATCAGCCCCAGCATTTT
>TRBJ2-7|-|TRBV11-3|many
CASSLGHSSYEQYF
TGTGCCAGCAGCTTAGGCCACAGCTCCTACGAGCAGTACTTC
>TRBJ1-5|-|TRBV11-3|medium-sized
CASSLEGEWSNQPQHF
TGTGCCAGCAGCTTAGAGGGGGAATGGAGCAATCAGCCCCAGCATTTT
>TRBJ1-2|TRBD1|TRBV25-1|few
CASSEMGTDGYTF
TGTGCCAGCAGTGAAATGGGGACAGATGGCTACACCTTC
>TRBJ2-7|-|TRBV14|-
CASSRGTPTYEQYF
TGTGCCAGCAGCCGCGGGACTCCTACCTACGAGCAGTACTTC
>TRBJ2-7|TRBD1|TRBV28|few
CASSLWRQGAREQYF
TGTGCCAGCAGTTTGTGGAGACAGGGGGCCCGCGAGCAGTACTTC
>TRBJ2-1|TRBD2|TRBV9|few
CASSPSGKRDEQFF
TGTGCCAGCAGCCCAAGCGGGAAAAGGGATGAGCAGTTCTTC
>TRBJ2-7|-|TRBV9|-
CASSVQQGAYEQYF
TGTGCCAGCAGCGTACAACAAGGGGCGTACGAGCAGTACTTC
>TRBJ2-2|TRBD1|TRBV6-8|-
CAGEKGQTNTGELFF
TGTGCCGGAGAAAAGGGACAGACGAACACCGGGGAGCTGTTTTTT
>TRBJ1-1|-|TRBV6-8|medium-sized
CASSYSGLQNTEAFF
TGTGCCAGCAGTTACTCGGGCCTTCAGAACACTGAAGCTTTCTTT
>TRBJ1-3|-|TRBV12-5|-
CASSATGNTIYF
TGTGCTAGTTCCGCAACTGGAAACACCATATATTTT
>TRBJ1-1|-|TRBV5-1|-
CASSLGPSNTEAFF
TGCGCCAGCAGCTTGGGGCCAAGTAACACTGAAGCTTTCTTT
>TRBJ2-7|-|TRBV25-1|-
CASSASGSSYEQYF
TGTGCCAGCAGTGCCTCGGGGAGCTCCTACGAGCAGTACTTC
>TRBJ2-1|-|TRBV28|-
CASSLPAWGRNNEQFF
TGTGCCAGCAGTTTGCCCGCATGGGGCAGGAACAATGAGCAGTTCTTC
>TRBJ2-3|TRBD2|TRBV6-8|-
CASRGLADTDTQYF
TGTGCCAGCAGGGGACTAGCGGACACAGATACGCAGTATTTT
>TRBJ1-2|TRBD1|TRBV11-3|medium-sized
CASSLERRDRGLPILGYTF
TGTGCCAGCAGCTTAGAGCGTCGGGACAGGGGCCTCCCTATTCTCGGCTACACCTTC
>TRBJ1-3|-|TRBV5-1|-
CASSSQQQGTTGNTIYF
TGCGCCAGCAGCTCACAACAACAGGGTACTACTGGAAACACCATATATTTT
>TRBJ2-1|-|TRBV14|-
CASTYRWRSNNEQFF
TGTGCCAGCACCTACAGGTGGAGGTCGAACAATGAGCAGTTCTTC
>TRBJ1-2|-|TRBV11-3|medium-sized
CASSLTDTGYGYTF
TGTGCCAGCAGCTTAACGGACACGGGCTATGGCTACACCTTC
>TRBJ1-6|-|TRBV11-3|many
CASSFTRDSNSPLHF
TGTGCCAGCAGCTTCACCCGGGACTCTAATTCACCCCTCCACTTT
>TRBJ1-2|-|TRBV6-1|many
CASSEAERDGYTF
TGTGCCAGCAGTGAAGCTGAGAGGGATGGCTACACCTTC
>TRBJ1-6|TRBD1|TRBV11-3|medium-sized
CASSFDREGSPLHF
TGTGCCAGCAGCTTCGACAGGGAAGGTTCACCCCTCCACTTT
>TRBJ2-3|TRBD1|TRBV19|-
CASNIGTASTDTQYF
TGTGCCAGTAACATCGGGACAGCTAGCACAGATACGCAGTATTTT
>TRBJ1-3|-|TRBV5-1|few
CASSRPGGGAYGNTIYF
TGCGCCAGCAGCCGTCCCGGGGGGGGCGCTTATGGAAACACCATATATTTT
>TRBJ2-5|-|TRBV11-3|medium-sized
CASSGRTATQETQYF
TGTGCCAGCAGCGGTAGGACGGCAACCCAAGAGACCCAGTACTTC
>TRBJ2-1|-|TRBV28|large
CASKVVLSSYNEQFF
TGTGCCAGCAAGGTGGTCTTGAGCTCCTACAATGAGCAGTTCTTC
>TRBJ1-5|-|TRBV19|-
CASSILVRGAGSNQPQHF
TGTGCCAGTAGTATTTTAGTAAGGGGGGCAGGGTCCAATCAGCCCCAGCATTTT
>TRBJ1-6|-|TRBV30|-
CAWSVGGNSPLHF
TGTGCCTGGAGTGTAGGAGGGAATTCACCCCTCCACTTT
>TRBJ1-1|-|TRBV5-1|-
CASSLTPGLLNTEAFF
TGCGCCAGCAGCTTGACCCCGGGACTGCTGAACACTGAAGCTTTCTTT
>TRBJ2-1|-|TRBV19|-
CASKDQRAHSIGEQFF
TGTGCCAGTAAAGATCAGCGGGCCCACTCCATTGGTGAGCAGTTCTTC
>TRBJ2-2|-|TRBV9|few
CASSTNTGELFF
TGTGCCAGCAGCACCAACACCGGGGAGCTGTTTTTT
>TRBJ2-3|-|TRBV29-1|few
CSVGGSTPTDTQYF
TGCAGCGTTGGCGGCAGTACACCAACAGATACGCAGTATTTT
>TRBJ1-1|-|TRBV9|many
CASSDQRSMNTEAFF
TGTGCCAGCAGTGACCAGAGGAGCATGAACACTGAAGCTTTCTTT
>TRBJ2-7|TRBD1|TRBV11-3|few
CASSLEDRGYEQYF
TGTGCCAGCAGCTTAGAGGACAGGGGGTACGAGCAGTACTTC
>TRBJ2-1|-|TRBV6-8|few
CASSLGQIFNEQFF
TGTGCCAGCAGCCTTGGACAGATATTCAATGAGCAGTTCTTC
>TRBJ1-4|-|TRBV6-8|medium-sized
CASSRRIDEKLFF
TGTGCCAGCAGCCGGCGGATTGACGAAAAACTGTTTTTT
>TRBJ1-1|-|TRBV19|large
CASSPTRTEAFF
TGTGCCAGTAGCCCAACTCGGACTGAAGCTTTCTTT
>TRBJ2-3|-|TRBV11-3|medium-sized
CASTLLQLGAQDTQYF
TGTGCCAGCACACTATTACAGCTAGGGGCCCAAGATACGCAGTATTTT
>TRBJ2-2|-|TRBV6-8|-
CASTDQGSGELFF
TGTGCCAGCACCGACCAGGGATCCGGGGAGCTGTTTTTT
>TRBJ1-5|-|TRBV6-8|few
CASSPYGINQPQHF
TGTGCCAGCAGCCCCTACGGGATTAATCAGCCCCAGCATTTT
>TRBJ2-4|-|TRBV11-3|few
CASSPSGQGGIQYF
TGTGCCAGCAGCCCCAGCGGGCAGGGAGGCATTCAGTACTTC
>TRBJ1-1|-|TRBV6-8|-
CASSEGVWAEAFF
TGTGCCAGCAGTGAGGGGGTTTGGGCTGAAGCTTTCTTT
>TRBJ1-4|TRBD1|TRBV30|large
CAWSGGQGEKLFF
TGTGCCTGGAGTGGCGGACAGGGGGAAAAACTGTTTTTT
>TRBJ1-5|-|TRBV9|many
CASREGSDSNQPQHF
TGTGCCAGCAGGGAGGGGTCGGATAGCAATCAGCCCCAGCATTTT
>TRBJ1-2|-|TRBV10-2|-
CASSEEQTFYGYTF
TGCGCCAGCAGTGAAGAACAGACTTTCTATGGCTACACCTTC